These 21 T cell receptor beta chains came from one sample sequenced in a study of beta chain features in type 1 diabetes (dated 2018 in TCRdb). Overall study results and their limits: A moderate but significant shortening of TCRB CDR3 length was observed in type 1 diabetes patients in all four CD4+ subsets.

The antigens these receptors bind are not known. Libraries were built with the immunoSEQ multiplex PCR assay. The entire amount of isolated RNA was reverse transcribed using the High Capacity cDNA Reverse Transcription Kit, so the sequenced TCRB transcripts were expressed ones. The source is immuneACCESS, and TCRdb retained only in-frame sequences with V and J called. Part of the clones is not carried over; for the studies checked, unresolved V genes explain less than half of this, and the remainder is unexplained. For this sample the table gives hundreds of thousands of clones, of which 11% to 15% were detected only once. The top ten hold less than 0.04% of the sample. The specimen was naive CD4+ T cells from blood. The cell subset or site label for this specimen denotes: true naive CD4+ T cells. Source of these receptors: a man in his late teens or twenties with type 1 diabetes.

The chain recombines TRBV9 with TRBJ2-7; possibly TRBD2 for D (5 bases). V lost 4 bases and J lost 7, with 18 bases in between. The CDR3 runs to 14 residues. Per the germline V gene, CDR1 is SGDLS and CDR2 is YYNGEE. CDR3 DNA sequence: TGTGCCAGCAGCCCACCCGGACTGGGGTTGGAGCAGTACTTC. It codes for CASSPPGLGLEQYF.

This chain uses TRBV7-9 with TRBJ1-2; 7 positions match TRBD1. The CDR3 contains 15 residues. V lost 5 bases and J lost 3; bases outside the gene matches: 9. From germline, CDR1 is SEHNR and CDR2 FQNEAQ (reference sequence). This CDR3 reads CASSIPTGLYYGYTF. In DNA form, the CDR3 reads TGTGCCAGCAGCATACCGACAGGGCTTTACTATGGCTACACCTTC.

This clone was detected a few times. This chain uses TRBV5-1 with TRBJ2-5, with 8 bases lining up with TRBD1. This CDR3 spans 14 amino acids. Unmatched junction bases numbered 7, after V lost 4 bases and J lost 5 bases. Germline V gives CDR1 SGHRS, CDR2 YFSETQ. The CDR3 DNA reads TGCGCCAGCAGCGCGACAGGGGCAGGGGAGACCCAGTACTTC. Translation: CASSATGAGETQYF.

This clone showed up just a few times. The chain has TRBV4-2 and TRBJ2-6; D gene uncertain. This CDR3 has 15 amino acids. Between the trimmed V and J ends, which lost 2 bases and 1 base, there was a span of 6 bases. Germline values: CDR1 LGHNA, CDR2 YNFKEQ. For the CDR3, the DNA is TGTGCCAGCAGCCAAACAGTTTCTGGGGCCAACGTCCTGACTTTC. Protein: CASSQTVSGANVLTF.

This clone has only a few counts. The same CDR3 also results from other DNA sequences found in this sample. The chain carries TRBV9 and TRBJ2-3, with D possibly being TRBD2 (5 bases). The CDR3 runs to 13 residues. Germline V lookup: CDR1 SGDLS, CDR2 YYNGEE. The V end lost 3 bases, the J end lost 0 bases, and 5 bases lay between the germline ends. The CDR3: CASSAGSTDTQYF. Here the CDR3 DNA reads TGTGCCAGCAGCGCGGGAAGCACAGATACGCAGTATTTT.

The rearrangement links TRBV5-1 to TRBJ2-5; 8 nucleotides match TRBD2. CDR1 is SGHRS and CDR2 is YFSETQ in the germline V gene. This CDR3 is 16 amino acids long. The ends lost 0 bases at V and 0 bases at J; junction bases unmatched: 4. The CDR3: CASSLDPAGDQETQYF. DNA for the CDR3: TGCGCCAGCAGCTTGGACCCAGCGGGGGACCAAGAGACCCAGTACTTC.

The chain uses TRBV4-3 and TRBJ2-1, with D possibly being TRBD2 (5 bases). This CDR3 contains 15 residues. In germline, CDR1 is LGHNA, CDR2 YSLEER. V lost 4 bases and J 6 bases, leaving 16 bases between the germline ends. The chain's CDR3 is CASSPGGGVLNEQFF. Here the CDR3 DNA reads TGCGCCAGCAGCCCAGGAGGAGGAGTACTCAATGAGCAGTTCTTC.

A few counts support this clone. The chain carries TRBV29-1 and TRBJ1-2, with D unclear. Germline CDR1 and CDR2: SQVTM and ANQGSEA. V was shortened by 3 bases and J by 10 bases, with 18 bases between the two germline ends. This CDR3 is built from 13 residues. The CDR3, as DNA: TGCAGCGTTGATCTCCTTGCAGGTGGATCCTACACCTTC. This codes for CSVDLLAGGSYTF.

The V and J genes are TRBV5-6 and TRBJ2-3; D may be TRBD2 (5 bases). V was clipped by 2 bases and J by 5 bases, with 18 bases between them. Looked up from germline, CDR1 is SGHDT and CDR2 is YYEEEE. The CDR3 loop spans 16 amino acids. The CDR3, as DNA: TGTGCCAGCAGCTTTGAGGCGGGTAGCTCACTAGATACGCAGTATTTT. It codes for CASSFEAGSSLDTQYF.

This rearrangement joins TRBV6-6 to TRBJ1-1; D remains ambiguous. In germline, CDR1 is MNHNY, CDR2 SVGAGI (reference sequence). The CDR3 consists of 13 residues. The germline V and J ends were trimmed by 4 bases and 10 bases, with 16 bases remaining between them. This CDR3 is CASSSHKDLGAFF. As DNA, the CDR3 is TGTGCCAGCAGTTCCCACAAGGATCTTGGAGCTTTCTTT.

CDR3 residues: CSVEGGTGVRDEQYF. Here the CDR3 DNA reads TGCAGCGTTGAAGGGGGGACAGGGGTTAGGGACGAGCAGTACTTC. The chain links TRBV29-1 to TRBJ2-7; TRBD1 matches 10 bases. Per the germline V gene, CDR1 is SQVTM and CDR2 is ANQGSEA. The ends lost 1 base at V and 5 bases at J; junction bases unmatched: 8. The CDR3 extends over 15 amino acids.

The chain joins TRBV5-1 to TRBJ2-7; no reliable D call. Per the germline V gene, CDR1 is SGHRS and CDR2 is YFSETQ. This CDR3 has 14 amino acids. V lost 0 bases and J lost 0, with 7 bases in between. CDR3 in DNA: TGCGCCAGCAGCTTGGGGGTCCTCTCCTACGAGCAGTACTTC. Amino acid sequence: CASSLGVLSYEQYF.

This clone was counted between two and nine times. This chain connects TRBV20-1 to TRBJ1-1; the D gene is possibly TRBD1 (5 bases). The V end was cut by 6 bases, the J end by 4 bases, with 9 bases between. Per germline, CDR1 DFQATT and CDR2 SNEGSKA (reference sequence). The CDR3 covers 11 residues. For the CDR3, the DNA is TGCAGTGCCCCGGGACCCACTGAAGCTTTCTTT. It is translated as CSAPGPTEAFF.

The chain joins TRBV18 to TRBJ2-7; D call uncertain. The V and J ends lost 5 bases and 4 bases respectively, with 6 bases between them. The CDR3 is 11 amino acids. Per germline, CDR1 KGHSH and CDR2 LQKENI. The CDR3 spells CASSLEYEQYF. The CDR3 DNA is TGTGCCAGCTCATTAGAATACGAGCAGTACTTC.

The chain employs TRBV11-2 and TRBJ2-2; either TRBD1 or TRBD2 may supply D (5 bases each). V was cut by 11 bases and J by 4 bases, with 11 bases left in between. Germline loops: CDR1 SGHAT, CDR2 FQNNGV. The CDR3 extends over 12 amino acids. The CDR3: CAVSGGTGELFF. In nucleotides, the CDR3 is TGTGCCGTATCTGGGGGCACCGGGGAGCTGTTTTTT. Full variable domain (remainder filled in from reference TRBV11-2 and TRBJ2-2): EAGVAQSPRYKIIEKRQSVAFWCNPISGHATLYWYQQILGQGPKLLIQFQNNGVVDDSQLPKDRFSAERLKGVDSTLKIQPAKLEDSAVYLCAVSGGTGELFFGEGSRLTVL.

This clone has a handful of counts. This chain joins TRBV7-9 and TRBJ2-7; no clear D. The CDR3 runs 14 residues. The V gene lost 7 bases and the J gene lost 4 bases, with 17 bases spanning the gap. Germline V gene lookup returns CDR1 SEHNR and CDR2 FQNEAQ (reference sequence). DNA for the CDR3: TGTGCCAGCACTCGTAGTGGGCTCCTATACGAGCAGTACTTC. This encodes CASTRSGLLYEQYF.

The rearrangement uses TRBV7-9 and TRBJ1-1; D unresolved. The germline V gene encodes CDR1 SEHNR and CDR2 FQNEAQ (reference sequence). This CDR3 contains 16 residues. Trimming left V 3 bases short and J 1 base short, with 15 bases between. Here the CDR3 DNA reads TGTGCCAGCAGCTTGCTGACGGCAGCGGGGAACACTGAAGCTTTCTTT. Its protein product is CASSLLTAAGNTEAFF.

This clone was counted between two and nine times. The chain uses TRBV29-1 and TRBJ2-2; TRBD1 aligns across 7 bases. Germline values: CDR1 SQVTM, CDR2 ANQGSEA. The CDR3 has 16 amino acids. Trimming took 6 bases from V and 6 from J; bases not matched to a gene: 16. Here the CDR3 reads CSVPGQPGSEAGELFF. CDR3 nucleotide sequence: TGCAGCGTGCCGGGACAGCCAGGATCGGAGGCCGGGGAGCTGTTTTTT.

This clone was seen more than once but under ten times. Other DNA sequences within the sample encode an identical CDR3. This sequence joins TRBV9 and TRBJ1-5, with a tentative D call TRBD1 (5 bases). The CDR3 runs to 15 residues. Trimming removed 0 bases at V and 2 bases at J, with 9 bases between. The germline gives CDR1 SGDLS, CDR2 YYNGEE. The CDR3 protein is CASSVGGVGNQPQHF. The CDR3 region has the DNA TGTGCCAGCAGCGTAGGGGGGGTGGGCAATCAGCCCCAGCATTTT.

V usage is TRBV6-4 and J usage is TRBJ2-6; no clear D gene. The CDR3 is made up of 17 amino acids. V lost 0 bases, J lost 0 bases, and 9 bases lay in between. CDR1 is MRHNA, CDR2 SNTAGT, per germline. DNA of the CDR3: TGTGCCAGCAGTGACTCCGGTCGGGTCTCTGGGGCCAACGTCCTGACTTTC. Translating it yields CASSDSGRVSGANVLTF.

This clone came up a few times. CDR3 sequence reads: CASSDSRQGGHNEQFF. CDR3 coding DNA: TGTGCCAGCAGTGATTCCAGACAGGGGGGACACAATGAGCAGTTCTTC. The V and J genes are TRBV25-1 and TRBJ2-1; 9 nucleotides match TRBD1. Germline V gene sequence: CDR1 MGHDK, CDR2 SYGVNS. CDR3 size: 16 residues. The V gene end was trimmed by 3 bases and the J gene end by 5 bases; junction bases not matched to a gene: 8.